The 18 T cell receptor beta chains below all came from one sample that was sequenced in a study of blood T cell repertoires in COVID-19. The data were produced by immunoSEQ multiplex PCR, yet TCRdb's version contains in-frame clones alone and is incomplete. The sample has about 210,000 clones, 75% to 85% seen once. The specimen sequenced was peripheral blood. These receptors all stem from a man in his forties or fifties with active or convalescent COVID-19.

The chain carries TRBV29-1 and TRBJ1-2, with a tentative D call TRBD1 (6 bases). Germline V gene data show CDR1 as SQVTM and CDR2 as ANQGSEA. The CDR3 sequence is 12 residues long. The V end was cut by 3 bases, the J end by 4 bases, with 9 bases between. CDR3 loop: CSVDRGSYGYTF. DNA for the CDR3: TGCAGCGTTGACAGGGGTAGCTATGGCTACACCTTC.

This chain joins TRBV28 and TRBJ2-7; weak D call: TRBD2 (7 bases). Deletions cut 8 bases from V and 2 bases from J, with 16 bases between. The CDR3 totals 14 residues. The germline V gene encodes CDR1 MDHEN and CDR2 SYDVKM. CDR3 region: CASASGGRTYEQYF. For the CDR3, the DNA is TGTGCCAGCGCCTCGGGGGGCAGAACCTACGAGCAGTACTTC.

Note on this clone: The same CDR3 also results from other DNA sequences found in this sample. J is TRBJ2-3 and V is TRBV3-1 (or the pseudogene TRBV3-2); the D is unclear. Germline V CDR1 and CDR2: LGHDT, YNNKEL (reference sequence). This CDR3 spans 13 amino acids. Trimming stripped 2 bases from V and 0 bases from J, with 3 bases between. CDR3 residues: CASSQLSTDTQYF. The CDR3 bases are TGTGCCAGCAGCCAACTGAGCACAGATACGCAGTATTTT.

V gene TRBV15 combines with J gene TRBJ1-5; TRBD1 is a possible D gene (6 bases). Germline V gives CDR1 LNHNV, CDR2 YYDKDF (reference sequence). The CDR3 has 15 amino acids. V was shortened by 1 base and J by 4 bases, with 11 bases between the two germline ends. CDR3 nucleotides: TGTGCCACCAGCAGAGTCACAGGGAGAAATCAGCCCCAGCATTTT. Its protein is CATSRVTGRNQPQHF.

This clone was seen only a few times. As DNA, the CDR3 is TGTGCCACCAGCAGAGAGGGACAGGGAGCACCCTACGAGCAGTACTTC. It yields the protein CATSREGQGAPYEQYF. The chain links TRBV15 to TRBJ2-7, with TRBD1 identical over 9 bases. V lost 0 bases, J lost 2 bases, and 5 bases stayed unmatched. CDR3 length: 16 residues. CDR1 LNHNV and CDR2 YYDKDF come from the germline V gene (reference sequence).

J is TRBJ2-1 and V is TRBV5-8; 10 bases align to TRBD1. The CDR3 sequence is 15 residues long. Per the germline V gene, CDR1 is SGHTS and CDR2 is YDEGEE. V was clipped by 4 bases and J by 6 bases; unmatched bases: 7. For the CDR3, the DNA is TGTGCCAGCAGCCCCGACAGGGGGCAGGGCAATGAGCAGTTCTTC. It is translated as CASSPDRGQGNEQFF.

The chain carries TRBV12-3 or TRBV12-4 and TRBJ1-5; weak D call: TRBD1 (6 bases). The CDR3 has 11 residues. DNA for the CDR3: TGTGCAGACAGGTTCAATCAGCCCCAGCATTTT. It codes for CADRFNQPQHF.

The chain uses TRBV29-1 and TRBJ1-2; the match to TRBD1 covers 9 bases. V was clipped by 4 bases and J by 5 bases; unmatched bases: 5. There are 13 residues in the CDR3. Per the germline V gene, CDR1 is SQVTM and CDR2 is ANQGSEA. CDR3 DNA sequence: TGCAGCGTTGCCCCCGGGACAGGGTATGGCTACACCTTC. Its translation is CSVAPGTGYGYTF.

The chain links TRBV4-2 to TRBJ1-5; perhaps TRBD1 as D (6 bases). Germline CDR1 is LGHNA and CDR2 is YNFKEQ. There are 15 residues in the CDR3. V lost 0 bases and J 1 base, leaving 7 bases between the germline ends. CDR3 loop: CASSQDGGSNQPQHF. CDR3 DNA sequence: TGTGCCAGCAGCCAAGATGGGGGCAGCAATCAGCCCCAGCATTTT.

CDR3 coding DNA: TGTGCCAGCAGCTACTCCCAGGGGGTTCAGGGCACTGAAGCTTTCTTT. Translation: CASSYSQGVQGTEAFF. This rearrangement joins TRBV7-9 to TRBJ1-1; the match to TRBD1 covers 7 bases. Germline V gives CDR1 SEHNR, CDR2 FQNEAQ (reference sequence). The CDR3 totals 16 residues. The V gene end was trimmed by 4 bases and the J gene end by 4 bases; junction bases not matched to a gene: 12. Together with reference TRBV7-9 and TRBJ1-1, the CDR3 gives the full variable domain: DTGVSQNPRHKITKRGQNVTFRCDPISEHNRLYWYRQTLGQGPEFLTYFQNEAQLEKSRLLSDRFSAERPKGSFSTLEIQRTEQGDSAMYLCASSYSQGVQGTEAFFGQGTRLTVV.

This clone was counted a single time. The gene calls are TRBV5-4 and TRBJ2-7, with TRBD2 matching 9 bases. After removal of 2 bases from V and 2 bases from J, the junction contained 8 bases not matched to a gene. Germline loops: CDR1 SGHNT, CDR2 YYREEE (reference sequence). The CDR3 has 16 residues. The CDR3 spells CASSFGKREAPYEQYF. DNA of the CDR3: TGTGCCAGCAGCTTTGGGAAGCGGGAGGCCCCCTACGAGCAGTACTTC.

This chain uses TRBV6-2 or TRBV6-3 with TRBJ2-3; TRBD2 matches at 8 bases. The CDR3 is made up of 16 amino acids. Germline CDR1 MNHEY, CDR2 SVGEGT. V shed 2 bases, J shed 2 bases, and the junction held 6 bases outside the gene matches. The DNA for the CDR3 is TGTGCCAGCAGTTACGGACTAGCCCTTTACACAGATACGCAGTATTTT. Its translation: CASSYGLALYTDTQYF.

The genes are TRBV7-2 and TRBJ2-1; the match to TRBD1 covers 7 bases. The J segment lost 7 bases and the V segment lost 5 bases, leaving 11 bases of the junction unmatched. Per germline, CDR1 SGHTA and CDR2 FQGNSA. The CDR3 is 15 residues long. CDR3 sequence: CASSIRQGEGNEQFF. The CDR3 DNA reads as TGTGCCAGCAGCATACGACAGGGAGAAGGGAATGAGCAGTTCTTC.

This clone appeared a few times. The chain carries TRBV29-1 and TRBJ1-2, with D possibly being TRBD1 (5 bases). Germline V CDR1 and CDR2: SQVTM, ANQGSEA. Trimming left V 2 bases short and J 8 bases short, with 15 bases between. There are 13 residues in the CDR3. CDR3 loop: CSVELRQGEGYTF. The DNA for the CDR3 is TGCAGCGTTGAATTACGACAAGGGGAAGGCTACACCTTC.

This clone has more than one count but fewer than ten. V usage is TRBV24-1 and J usage is TRBJ2-3; no reliable D call. Deletions cut 1 base from V and 1 base from J, with 20 bases between. The CDR3 loop spans 19 amino acids. Germline values: CDR1 KGHDR, CDR2 SFDVKD. CDR3 bases: TGTGCCACCAGTGATTTAGGAAGCCTAGGCGACCTACGCACAGATACGCAGTATTTT. It encodes CATSDLGSLGDLRTDTQYF.

The chain joins TRBV10-3 to TRBJ2-6; 12 positions agree with TRBD1. V trimming: 5 bases; J trimming: 3 bases; junction bases outside the gene matches: 8. The CDR3 consists of 18 residues. Germline assignment: CDR1 ENHRY and CDR2 SYGVKD. The CDR3 nucleotides read TGTGCCATCAGTACCCCGGGACAGGGGGCAGTTGGGGCCAACGTCCTGACTTTC. Protein sequence: CAISTPGQGAVGANVLTF.

The chain couples TRBV27 to TRBJ1-5; no clear D gene. Germline CDR1 reads MNHEY; CDR2 reads SMNVEV (reference sequence). This CDR3 is 14 amino acids long. The germline V and J ends were trimmed by 0 bases and 7 bases, with 10 bases remaining between them. CDR3 region: CASSLSYNLQPQHF. DNA for the CDR3: TGTGCCAGCAGTTTATCGTATAATTTACAGCCCCAGCATTTT.

The chain has TRBV11-3 and TRBJ1-2; 7 nucleotides line up with TRBD1. The CDR3 spans 16 residues. From germline, CDR1 is SGHNT and CDR2 YENEEA. Trimming removed 4 bases from V and 0 bases from J; junction bases left unmatched: 8. CDR3 nucleotides: TGTGCCAGCAGCTCCGCCCGGGACAGAGCTAACTATGGCTACACCTTC. Translated, it gives CASSSARDRANYGYTF.